This TCR beta chain emerged from a study of radiation and T cells in renal cell carcinoma. There are 15 residues in the CDR3. The V end lost 7 bases, the J end lost 4 bases, and 16 bases lay between the germline ends. Germline lookup yields CDR1 MNHNY and CDR2 SVGAGI (reference sequence). As regards this clone: Antigen specificity is unknown.

Regarding time point: blood 4 weeks post-SBRT, at nephrectomy. Sample treatment: 15 Gy SBRT to primary tumor, nephrectomy 4 weeks later. Blood was sampled at baseline, 2 weeks and 4 weeks after SBRT. The tumor was a clear cell renal cell carcinoma. Overall study findings and caveats: From baseline, blood top tumor clonotypes peaked at 2 weeks post-radiation.

Here immunoSEQ multiplex PCR was the method, and the copy in TCRdb shows in-frame clones only, minus some. The sample comprises about 86,000 clones, about 82% of which are singletons, and around 9.4% rests with the top ten. This sequence joins TRBV6-6 and TRBJ2-2; D ambiguous. The source of this sequence is a man aged 50 to 60 with renal cell carcinoma. Here the sequenced sample was blood, taken from a patient whose treatment included radiotherapy and nephrectomy. Here the CDR3 reads CASIELGISTGELFF. Written as DNA, the CDR3 is TGTGCCAGCATCGAATTGGGGATAAGCACCGGGGAGCTGTTTTTT.